This T cell receptor (beta chain) comes out of a study of shared clonotypes between healthy human individuals. Profiling relied on immunoSEQ multiplex PCR, and the TCRdb table lists in-frame clones only, not all of them. The data hold about 2.3 million clones, with 92% observed a single time. The germline gives CDR1 MDHEN, CDR2 SYDVKM. The V end was cut by 5 bases, the J end by 1 base, with 13 bases between. CDR3 length: 15 residues. V is TRBV28 and J is TRBJ2-3; D may be TRBD2 (6 bases). The receptor was derived from a man between 18 and 35 years old in good health. Some clones in this sample may be carry-over from other donors' samples. Specimen: naive CD4+ T cells from PBMCs. The subset denotes: CD45RA+ positively selected. The CDR3 nucleotides are TGTGCCAGCAGTATGGCTAGCGTTGGCACAGATACGCAGTATTTT. As protein: CASSMASVGTDTQYF. The full variable domain, completed using reference TRBV28 and TRBJ2-3, is DVKVTQSSRYLVKRTGEKVFLECVQDMDHENMFWYRQDPGLGLRLIYFSYDVKMKEKGDIPEGYSVSREKKERFSLILESASTNQTSMYLCASSMASVGTDTQYFGPGTRLTVL.